These 4 T cell receptor beta chains share one sample of origin, sequenced in a study of primary melanoma T cells and metastatic recurrence. Assay: immunoSEQ multiplex PCR; the TCRdb copy retains only in-frame clones and omits some. The sample has some 90 clones. Sample: melanoma tumor tissue. These receptors came from a human donor with melanoma.

The chain recombines TRBV14 with TRBJ1-2; 11 nucleotides align to TRBD1. CDR1 and CDR2 from the germline V gene are SGHDN and FVKESK. The V and J ends lost 6 bases and 8 bases, in that order; junction bases with no gene match: 11. The CDR3 runs 15 residues. The CDR3 sequence is CASSVSDRGRKGYTF. The CDR3 DNA sequence: TGTGCCAGCAGTGTTTCGGACAGGGGGCGGAAAGGCTACACCTTC.

The V and J genes are TRBV11-3 and TRBJ2-5, with 10 bases aligning to TRBD2. The CDR3 spans 15 residues. Trimming at V came to 7 bases and at J to 3 bases, leaving 8 bases not matched to a gene. Germline CDR1 is SGHNT and CDR2 is YENEEA. The CDR3 DNA reads TGTGCCAGCAACCCGCAGCGGGGGGGTAAAGAGACCCAGTACTTC. Translated: CASNPQRGGKETQYF. The full variable domain, with the rest looked up from reference TRBV11-3 and TRBJ2-5, is EAGVVQSPRYKIIEKKQPVAFWCNPISGHNTLYWYLQNLGQGPELLIRYENEEAVDDSQLPKDRFSAERLKGVDSTLKIQPAELGDSAVYLCASNPQRGGKETQYFGPGTRLLVL.

The V gene is TRBV18, the J gene TRBJ1-2; TRBD1 aligns across 7 bases. Germline V gene data show CDR1 as KGHSH and CDR2 as LQKENI. The CDR3 sequence is 13 residues long. The J segment lost 6 bases and the V segment lost 3 bases, leaving 4 bases of the junction unmatched. The CDR3 spells CASSPSTGDGYTF. CDR3 DNA: TGTGCCAGCTCACCTTCAACAGGGGATGGCTACACCTTC.

The chain carries TRBV15 and TRBJ2-5; possible D gene TRBD2, 5 bases. Germline CDR1 reads LNHNV; CDR2 reads YYDKDF (reference sequence). The CDR3 covers 14 residues. Trimming removed 0 bases at V and 5 bases at J, with 10 bases between. CDR3 in DNA: TGTGCCACCAGCAGAGATGGAGGTGTGGAGACCCAGTACTTC. This gives the protein CATSRDGGVETQYF.